These 7 T cell receptor beta chains were sequenced from one sample in a study of cytomegalovirus exposure and HLA in healthy donors. Primers: 60 Vbeta forward and 13 Jbeta reverse. Repertoires were generated with immunoSEQ multiplex PCR, while TCRdb's copy carries only in-frame clones and drops some. The sample carries some 200,000 clones, around three quarters recorded once. Sequencing was done on a sample of PBMCs. These receptors all come from a woman aged 25 to 39 in good health and CMV-seropositive.

This chain uses TRBV5-1 with TRBJ1-1; 7 bases are a match to TRBD1. Germline loops: CDR1 SGHRS, CDR2 YFSETQ. J gave up 4 bases and V 5 bases, and 5 bases lay outside the gene matches. The CDR3 spans 13 residues. This CDR3 reads CASSSTGRTEAFF. CDR3 bases: TGCGCCAGCAGTTCGACAGGGCGCACTGAAGCTTTCTTT.

The chain carries TRBV6-1 and TRBJ2-3, with 13 nucleotides matching TRBD2. CDR1 MNHNS and CDR2 SASEGT come from the germline V gene. The CDR3 runs 16 residues. V gave up 4 bases and J gave up 5 bases; unmatched junction bases: 6. The CDR3 coding sequence is TGTGCCAGCAGTGCACTAGCGGGGGGGCAGGGAGATACGCAGTATTTT. It encodes CASSALAGGQGDTQYF.

The chain carries TRBV7-9 and TRBJ2-7; 15 bases line up with TRBD2. The V segment lost 4 bases and the J segment 4 bases; nucleotides outside the gene matches: 5. The CDR3 has 16 amino acids. Germline lookup yields CDR1 SEHNR and CDR2 FQNEAQ (reference sequence). The DNA of the CDR3 is TGTGCCAGCAGCTGGCCAGGGACTAGCGGGAGGTACGAGCAGTACTTC. This sequence encodes CASSWPGTSGRYEQYF.

The table lists this clone with a count of one. This chain joins TRBV19 and TRBJ1-1, with TRBD1 matching over 7 bases. The ends lost 3 bases at V and 0 bases at J; junction bases unmatched: 4. Per the germline V gene, CDR1 is LNHDA and CDR2 is SQIVND (reference sequence). CDR3 length equals 15 residues. The CDR3 nucleotides read TGTGCCAGTAGTATTCAGGGACAGTTGAACACTGAAGCTTTCTTT. Translation gives CASSIQGQLNTEAFF.

The V call is TRBV7-2, the J call TRBJ1-3; D gene ambiguous. Trimming removed 3 bases from V and 0 bases from J, with 12 bases in between. The CDR3 covers 16 residues. CDR1 and CDR2 (germline): SGHTA, FQGNSA. Written as DNA, the CDR3 is TGTGCCAGCAGCTTTGCCTCCATCGGCTCTGGAAACACCATATATTTT. As protein: CASSFASIGSGNTIYF. Looking up the rest from reference TRBV7-2 and TRBJ1-3 gives the full variable domain: GAGVSQSPSNKVTEKGKDVELRCDPISGHTALYWYRQSLGQGLEFLIYFQGNSAPDKSGLPSDRFSAERTGGSVSTLTIQRTQQEDSAVYLCASSFASIGSGNTIYFGEGSWLTVV.

The rearrangement links TRBV7-9 to TRBJ2-7; D perhaps matches TRBD2 (5 bases). The V gene's germline CDR1 is SEHNR and CDR2 FQNEAQ (reference sequence). The CDR3 contains 13 residues. Between the trimmed V and J ends, which lost 9 bases and 4 bases, there was a span of 16 bases. The CDR3 nucleotides read TGTGCCAGGGACCCCCCAAGGGAGTACGAGCAGTACTTC. Amino acid sequence: CARDPPREYEQYF.

The chain is built from TRBV5-1 and TRBJ1-1; 9 nucleotides agree with TRBD1. The CDR3 runs to 18 residues. Losses at the gene ends were 0 bases for V and 0 bases for J; bases not matched to a gene: 9. Germline CDR1 is SGHRS and CDR2 is YFSETQ. As DNA, the CDR3 is TGCGCCAGCAGCTTGGGGTTTAGGACAGGGGTTTTGAACACTGAAGCTTTCTTT. Translation gives CASSLGFRTGVLNTEAFF.